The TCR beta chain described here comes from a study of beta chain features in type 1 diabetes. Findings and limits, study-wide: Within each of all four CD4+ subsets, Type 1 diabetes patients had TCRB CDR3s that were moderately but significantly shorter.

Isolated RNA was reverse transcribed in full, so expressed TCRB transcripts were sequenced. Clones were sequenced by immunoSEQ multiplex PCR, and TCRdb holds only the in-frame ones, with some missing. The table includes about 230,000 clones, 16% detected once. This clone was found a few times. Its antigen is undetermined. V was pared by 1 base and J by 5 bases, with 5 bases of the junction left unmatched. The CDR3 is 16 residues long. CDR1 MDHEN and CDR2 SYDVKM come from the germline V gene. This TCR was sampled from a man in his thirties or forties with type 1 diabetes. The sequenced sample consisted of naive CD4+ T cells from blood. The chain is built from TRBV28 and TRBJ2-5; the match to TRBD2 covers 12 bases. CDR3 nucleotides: TGTGCCAGCAGTTTATCCCAGCTAGCGGGAGGGGAGACCCAGTACTTC. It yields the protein CASSLSQLAGGETQYF.